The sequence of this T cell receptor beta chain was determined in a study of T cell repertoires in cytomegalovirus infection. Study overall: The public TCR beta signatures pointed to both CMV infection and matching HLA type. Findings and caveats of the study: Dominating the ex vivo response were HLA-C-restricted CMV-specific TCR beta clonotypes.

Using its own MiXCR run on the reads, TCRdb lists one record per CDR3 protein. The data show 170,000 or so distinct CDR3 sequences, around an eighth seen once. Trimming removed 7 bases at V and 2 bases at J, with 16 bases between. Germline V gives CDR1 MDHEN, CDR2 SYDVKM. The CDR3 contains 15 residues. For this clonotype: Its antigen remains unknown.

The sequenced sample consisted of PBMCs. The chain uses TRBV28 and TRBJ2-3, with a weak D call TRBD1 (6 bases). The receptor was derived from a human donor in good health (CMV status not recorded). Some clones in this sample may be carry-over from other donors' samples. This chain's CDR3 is CASTLGQFFTDTQYF. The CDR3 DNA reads TGTGCCAGCACTCTCGGACAGTTTTTCACAGATACGCAGTATTTT.